A selection of T cell receptor beta chains follows, all from one sample in a study of T cell changes during pregnancy in multiple sclerosis. TCRdb's copy holds only in-frame clones and misses some; the assay was immunoSEQ multiplex PCR. This table has 33,000 or so clones, 91% appearing once. The material was CD8+ T cells from peripheral blood mononuclear cells, obtained in the second trimester of pregnancy. The receptors were gathered from a female donor in good health, enrolled as a control in a pregnancy study. Both conserved end residues are part of each CDR3. The D gene is left open where the match is weak. The size of a clone is reported for some rows only, either as once, few or many, or as a class for expanded clones.

D: -
size: -
V: TRBV30
J: TRBJ2-3
CDR3: CAWNRGARDTQYF
DNA: TGTGCCTGGAACCGGGGGGCGCGAGATACGCAGTATTTT

D: TRBD1
size: few
V: TRBV27
J: TRBJ1-6
CDR3: CASGDTGDYNSPLHF
DNA: TGTGCCAGCGGGGACACAGGGGACTATAATTCACCCCTCCACTTT

D: -
size: -
V: TRBV10-3
J: TRBJ1-2
CDR3: CATLGPPNYGYTF
DNA: TGTGCCACCCTGGGGCCACCCAACTATGGCTACACCTTC

D: TRBD1
size: -
V: TRBV30
J: TRBJ2-7
CDR3: CAWSVGTGSAEQYF
DNA: TGTGCCTGGAGTGTAGGGACAGGGTCCGCCGAGCAGTACTTC

D: TRBD1
size: -
V: TRBV6-7
J: TRBJ2-7
CDR3: CASSSIPGTGGHEQYF
DNA: TGTGCCAGCAGTTCAATCCCCGGGACAGGCGGCCACGAGCAGTACTTC

D: TRBD1
size: -
V: TRBV7-7
J: TRBJ2-2
CDR3: CASSLSVGQGAIGELFF
DNA: TGTGCTAGCAGCCTTTCGGTGGGACAGGGGGCTATCGGGGAGCTGTTTTTT

D: TRBD1
size: -
V: TRBV9
J: TRBJ1-1
CDR3: CASSGDQQGAGTEAFF
DNA: TGTGCCAGCAGCGGCGACCAACAGGGGGCTGGCACTGAAGCTTTCTTT

D: TRBD2
size: -
V: TRBV7-8
J: TRBJ2-5
CDR3: CASSLASGLAAQETQYF
DNA: TGTGCCAGCAGCTTAGCCTCGGGACTAGCGGCTCAAGAGACCCAGTACTTC

D: TRBD1
size: -
V: TRBV30
J: TRBJ2-7
CDR3: CAWSWQGALLLPYEQYF
DNA: TGTGCCTGGAGTTGGCAGGGGGCTCTTTTACTACCCTACGAGCAGTACTTC

D: TRBD2
size: once
V: TRBV4-2
J: TRBJ2-2
CDR3: CASSQDGTSGGPSGELFF
DNA: TGTGCCAGCAGCCAAGATGGAACTAGCGGGGGTCCTTCGGGGGAGCTGTTTTTT

D: -
size: -
V: TRBV7-2
J: TRBJ1-1
CDR3: CASSLGFEVMNTEAFF
DNA: TGTGCCAGCAGCTTAGGGTTCGAGGTCATGAACACTGAAGCTTTCTTT

D: -
size: once
V: TRBV27
J: TRBJ2-2
CDR3: CASSLYGGATGELFF
DNA: TGTGCCAGCAGTTTATATGGGGGCGCGACCGGGGAGCTGTTTTTT

D: TRBD1
size: -
V: TRBV30
J: TRBJ2-7
CDR3: CAWSVPDRVGYEQYF
DNA: TGTGCCTGGAGTGTACCGGACAGGGTGGGGTACGAGCAGTACTTC

D: TRBD1
size: -
V: TRBV4-3
J: TRBJ2-7
CDR3: CASSQGSRGQGYEQYF
DNA: TGCGCCAGCAGCCAAGGTAGTAGAGGACAGGGGTACGAGCAGTACTTC

D: -
size: -
V: TRBV27
J: TRBJ2-7
CDR3: CASKSAGISYEQYF
DNA: TGTGCCAGCAAATCGGCAGGAATTTCCTACGAGCAGTACTTC

D: -
size: -
V: TRBV19
J: TRBJ1-5
CDR3: CASMDSSFQPQHF
DNA: TGTGCCAGTATGGACAGTTCTTTTCAGCCCCAGCATTTT

D: -
size: -
V: TRBV19
J: TRBJ2-1
CDR3: CASSTWPYNEQFF
DNA: TGTGCCAGTAGTACTTGGCCCTACAATGAGCAGTTCTTC

D: -
size: -
V: TRBV25-1
J: TRBJ1-3
CDR3: CASSEGEGRISGNTIYF
DNA: TGTGCCAGCAGTGAGGGGGAGGGGAGAATCTCTGGAAACACCATATATTTT

D: -
size: -
V: TRBV9
J: TRBJ2-6
CDR3: CASSVGGSGANVLTF
DNA: TGTGCCAGCAGCGTAGGCGGATCTGGGGCCAACGTCCTGACTTTC

D: TRBD1
size: -
V: TRBV5-6
J: TRBJ1-1
CDR3: CASSLGETGRRNTEAFF
DNA: TGTGCCAGCAGCTTGGGGGAGACAGGGAGACGGAACACTGAAGCTTTCTTT

D: TRBD2
size: -
V: TRBV5-1
J: TRBJ2-4
CDR3: CASSYSGGIQYF
DNA: TGCGCCAGCAGCTATTCGGGGGGCATTCAGTACTTC

D: TRBD1
size: -
V: TRBV9
J: TRBJ1-3
CDR3: CASSATDRENPGNTIYF
DNA: TGTGCCAGCAGCGCCACCGACAGGGAAAATCCTGGAAACACCATATATTTT

D: -
size: once
V: TRBV4-3
J: TRBJ2-3
CDR3: CASSQVRTVITSTDTQYF
DNA: TGCGCCAGCAGCCAAGTCCGGACAGTCATAACTAGCACAGATACGCAGTATTTT

D: -
size: once
V: TRBV13
J: TRBJ2-5
CDR3: CASSLGLAGETQYF
DNA: TGTGCCAGCAGCTTAGGCCTAGCTGGGGAGACCCAGTACTTC

D: -
size: -
V: TRBV6-5
J: TRBJ1-1
CDR3: CASSGMNTEAFF
DNA: TGTGCCAGTAGCGGCATGAACACTGAAGCTTTCTTT

D: -
size: -
V: TRBV27
J: TRBJ2-7
CDR3: CASSPLGGMDEQYF
DNA: TGTGCCAGCAGCCCCTTGGGCGGGATGGACGAGCAGTACTTC

D: TRBD1
size: once
V: TRBV14
J: TRBJ1-1
CDR3: CASSTRDRVWGNTEAFF
DNA: TGTGCCAGCAGCACCCGGGACAGGGTATGGGGGAACACTGAAGCTTTCTTT

D: -
size: -
V: TRBV6-1
J: TRBJ2-2
CDR3: CASSDQGGTGELFF
DNA: TGTGCCAGCAGTGACCAGGGCGGCACCGGGGAGCTGTTTTTT

D: -
size: -
V: TRBV5-1
J: TRBJ2-1
CDR3: CASSLGGGFYNEQFF
DNA: TGCGCCAGCAGCCTGGGGGGAGGCTTCTACAATGAGCAGTTCTTC

D: -
size: -
V: TRBV27
J: TRBJ1-1
CDR3: CASSWASNTEAFF
DNA: TGTGCCAGCAGTTGGGCCTCAAACACTGAAGCTTTCTTT

D: TRBD1
size: -
V: TRBV19
J: TRBJ1-5
CDR3: CASSGTGGYDQPQHF
DNA: TGTGCCAGTAGTGGTACAGGGGGGTACGATCAGCCCCAGCATTTT

D: -
size: -
V: TRBV6-5
J: TRBJ2-3
CDR3: CASSYQRGSTDTQYF
DNA: TGTGCCAGCAGTTACCAACGGGGTAGCACAGATACGCAGTATTTT

D: -
size: -
V: TRBV12-5
J: TRBJ2-7
CDR3: CASGLGRGRIDEQYF
DNA: TGTGCTAGTGGTTTGGGAAGAGGGAGGATCGACGAGCAGTACTTC

D: -
size: -
V: TRBV19
J: TRBJ1-3
CDR3: CASSPGILGETGNTIYF
DNA: TGTGCCAGTAGTCCGGGGATTCTGGGAGAGACTGGAAACACCATATATTTT